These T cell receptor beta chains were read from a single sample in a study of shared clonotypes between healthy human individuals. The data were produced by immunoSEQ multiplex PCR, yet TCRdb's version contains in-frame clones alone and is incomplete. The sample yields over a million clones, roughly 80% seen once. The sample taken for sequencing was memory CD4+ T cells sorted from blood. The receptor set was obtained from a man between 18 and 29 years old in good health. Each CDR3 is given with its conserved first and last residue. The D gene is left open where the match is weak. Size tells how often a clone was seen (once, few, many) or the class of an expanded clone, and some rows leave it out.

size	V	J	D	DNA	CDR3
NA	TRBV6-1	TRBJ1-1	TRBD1	TGTGCCAGCACTAAGGACAGGCTGCGAAGAGCTTTCTTT	CASTKDRLRRAFF
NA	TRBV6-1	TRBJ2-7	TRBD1	TGTGCCAGCCGGGCAGGGGGATTCTACGAGCAGTACTTC	CASRAGGFYEQYF
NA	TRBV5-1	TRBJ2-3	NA	TGCGCCAGCAGCTTGGCCGGGACGGCTAGCACAGATACGCAGTATTTT	CASSLAGTASTDTQYF
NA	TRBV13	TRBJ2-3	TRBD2	TGTGCCAGCAGCTTAAAATTTGGGACTAGTGTTGATACGCAGTATTTT	CASSLKFGTSVDTQYF
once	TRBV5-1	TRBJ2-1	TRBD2	TGCGCCAGCAGCTTCGGGACTAGCGGGAGGGCCTCCTACAATGAGCAGTTCTTC	CASSFGTSGRASYNEQFF
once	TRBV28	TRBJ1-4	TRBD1	TGTGCCAGCAGTTTAGGAGGGGGCACAACTAATGAAAAACTGTTTTTT	CASSLGGGTTNEKLFF
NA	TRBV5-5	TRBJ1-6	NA	TGTGCCAGCAGCTTGAACTTCGAAGTGGTTCCGCGCCACTTT	CASSLNFEVVPRHF
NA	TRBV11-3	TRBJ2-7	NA	TGTGCCAGCAGCTTTTCCAGGTTAAGCGAGCAGTACTTC	CASSFSRLSEQYF
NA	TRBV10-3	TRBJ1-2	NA	TGTGCCATCAGTGAGTCGATGGAAAACTATGGCTACACCTTC	CAISESMENYGYTF
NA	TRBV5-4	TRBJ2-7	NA	TGTGCCAGCAGCTTGAATACGGCTGTGAGCGAGCAGTACTTC	CASSLNTAVSEQYF
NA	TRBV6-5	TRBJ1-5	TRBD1	TGTGCCAGCAGTTATGGGGACAGTCAGCCCCAGCATTTT	CASSYGDSQPQHF
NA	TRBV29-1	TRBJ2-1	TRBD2	TGCAGCGTTGAATTGCAGCGGGGCTACAATGAGCAGTTCTTC	CSVELQRGYNEQFF
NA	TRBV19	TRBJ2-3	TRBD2	TGTGCCAGTAGTATGGGACTAGCGGCCAAAAGCACAGATACGCAGTATTTT	CASSMGLAAKSTDTQYF
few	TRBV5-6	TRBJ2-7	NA	TGTGCCAGCAGCATCCTGGGGACGGACGAGCAGTACTTC	CASSILGTDEQYF
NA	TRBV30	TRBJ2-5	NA	TGTGCCTGGAACCGGGCAGGTGGAGGGACCCAGTACTTC	CAWNRAGGGTQYF
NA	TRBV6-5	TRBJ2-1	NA	TGTGCCAGCAGTAGTGGGGGAGTCGAGTACAATGAGCAGTTCTTC	CASSSGGVEYNEQFF
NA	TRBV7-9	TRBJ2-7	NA	TGTGCCAGCAGCTTAGAAGAGATGAGAAATCCGCAGTACTTC	CASSLEEMRNPQYF